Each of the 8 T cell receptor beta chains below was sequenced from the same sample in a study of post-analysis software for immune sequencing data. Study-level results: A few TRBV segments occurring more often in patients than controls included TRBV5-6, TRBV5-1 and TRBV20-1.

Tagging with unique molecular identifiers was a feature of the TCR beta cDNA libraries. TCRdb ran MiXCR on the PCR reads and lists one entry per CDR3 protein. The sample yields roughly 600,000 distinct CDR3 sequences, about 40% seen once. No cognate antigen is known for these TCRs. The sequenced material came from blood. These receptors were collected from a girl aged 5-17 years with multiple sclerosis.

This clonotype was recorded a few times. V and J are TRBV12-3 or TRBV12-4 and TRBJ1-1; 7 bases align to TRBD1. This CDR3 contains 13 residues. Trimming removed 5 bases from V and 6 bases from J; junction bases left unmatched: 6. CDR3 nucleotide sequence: TGTGCCAGCAGTAAGGGACAGACCCCTGAAGCTTTCTTT. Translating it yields CASSKGQTPEAFF.

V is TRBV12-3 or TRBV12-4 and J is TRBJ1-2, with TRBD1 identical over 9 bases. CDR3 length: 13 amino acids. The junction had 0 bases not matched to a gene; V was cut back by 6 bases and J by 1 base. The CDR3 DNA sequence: TGTGCCAGCAGGACAGGGGGTAACTATGGCTACACCTTC. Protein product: CASRTGGNYGYTF.

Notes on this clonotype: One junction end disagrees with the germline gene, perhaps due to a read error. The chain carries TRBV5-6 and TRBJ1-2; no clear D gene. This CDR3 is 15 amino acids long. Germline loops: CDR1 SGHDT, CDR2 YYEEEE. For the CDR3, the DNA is TGCGCCAGCAGCTTGGTCGCGGCCCGACCGTCTGGCTACACCTTC. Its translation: CASSLVAARPSGYTF.

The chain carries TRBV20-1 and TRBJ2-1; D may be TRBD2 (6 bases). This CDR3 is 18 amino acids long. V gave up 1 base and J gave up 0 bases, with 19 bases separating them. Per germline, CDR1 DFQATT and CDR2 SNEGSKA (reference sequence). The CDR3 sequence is CSARGGGKGQSSYNEQFF. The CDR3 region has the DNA TGCAGTGCTAGAGGTGGGGGGAAGGGGCAAAGCTCCTACAATGAGCAGTTCTTC.

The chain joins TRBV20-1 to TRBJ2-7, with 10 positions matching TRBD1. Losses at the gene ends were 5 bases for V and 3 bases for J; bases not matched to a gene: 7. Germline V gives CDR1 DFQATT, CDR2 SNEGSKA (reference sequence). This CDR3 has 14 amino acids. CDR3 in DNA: TGCAGTGCTGTGGACCGGGACAGGGGCTACGAGCAGTACTTC. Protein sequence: CSAVDRDRGYEQYF.

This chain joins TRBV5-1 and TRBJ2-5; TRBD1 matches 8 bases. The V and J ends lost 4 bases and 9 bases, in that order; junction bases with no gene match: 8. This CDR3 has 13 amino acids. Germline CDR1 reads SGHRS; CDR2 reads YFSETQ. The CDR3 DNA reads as TGCGCCAGCAGCACCGGACAGGGAAGGGCCCAGTACTTC. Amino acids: CASSTGQGRAQYF.

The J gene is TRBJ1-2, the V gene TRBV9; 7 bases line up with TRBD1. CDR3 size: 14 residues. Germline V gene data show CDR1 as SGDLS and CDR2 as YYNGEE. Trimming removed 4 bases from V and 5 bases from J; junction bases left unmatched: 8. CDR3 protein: CASSTGTGDYGYTF. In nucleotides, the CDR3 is TGTGCCAGCAGCACCGGTACAGGGGATTATGGCTACACCTTC. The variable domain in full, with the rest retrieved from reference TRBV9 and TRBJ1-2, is DSGVTQTPKHLITATGQRVTLRCSPRSGDLSVYWYQQSLDQGLQFLIQYYNGEERAKGNILERFSAQQFPDLHSELNLSSLELGDSALYFCASSTGTGDYGYTFGSGTRLTVV.

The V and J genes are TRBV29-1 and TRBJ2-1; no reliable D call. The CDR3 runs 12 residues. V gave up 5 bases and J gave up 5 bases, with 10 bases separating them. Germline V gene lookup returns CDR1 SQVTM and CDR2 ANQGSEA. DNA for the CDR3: TGCAGCGTTCTTAGACGAAACAATGAGCAGTTCTTC. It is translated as CSVLRRNNEQFF.